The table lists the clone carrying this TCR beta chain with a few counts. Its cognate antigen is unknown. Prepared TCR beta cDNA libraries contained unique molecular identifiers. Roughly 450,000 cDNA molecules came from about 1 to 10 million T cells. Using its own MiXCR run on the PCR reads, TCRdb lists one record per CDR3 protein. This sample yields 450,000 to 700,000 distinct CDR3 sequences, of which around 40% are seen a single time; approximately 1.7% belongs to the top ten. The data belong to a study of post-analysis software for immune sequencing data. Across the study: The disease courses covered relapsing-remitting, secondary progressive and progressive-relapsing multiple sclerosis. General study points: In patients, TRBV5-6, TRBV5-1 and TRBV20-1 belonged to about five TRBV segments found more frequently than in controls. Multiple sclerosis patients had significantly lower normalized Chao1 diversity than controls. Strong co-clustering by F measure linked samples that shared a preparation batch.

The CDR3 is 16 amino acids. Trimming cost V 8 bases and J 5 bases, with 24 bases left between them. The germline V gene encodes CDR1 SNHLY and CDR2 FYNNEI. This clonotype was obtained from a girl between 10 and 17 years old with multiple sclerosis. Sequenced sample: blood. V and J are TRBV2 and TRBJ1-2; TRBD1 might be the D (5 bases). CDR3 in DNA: TGTGCCAGCGTCCGGTCTGAGACAGTGCAGAGTTATGGCTACACCTTC. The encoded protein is CASVRSETVQSYGYTF.